The TCR beta chain described here comes from a study of T cell responses to AZD1222 COVID-19 vaccine. The study, taken as a whole, reports: The breadth and depth of Spike-specific TCRs increased once two AZD1222 doses had been given. Researchers report vaccine-associated CD4 TCRs spanning spike, with dominance at 160-218 and 743-854.

Worth noting for this clone: Its target is unknown.

The data were produced by immunoSEQ multiplex PCR, yet TCRdb's version contains in-frame clones alone and is incomplete. The data hold approximately 210,000 clones, with approximately 94% observed a single time. With V trimmed by 5 bases and J by 1 base, 13 bases remained unmatched. From germline, CDR1 is SGHTA and CDR2 FQGNSA. CDR3 length equals 19 residues. The sequence was obtained from an adult who received the MenACWY meningococcal vaccine as a control. The gene calls are TRBV7-2 and TRBJ2-4, with TRBD1 identical over 11 bases. The sequenced sample was peripheral blood, obtained 28 days after the second dose of the MenACWY control vaccine. The CDR3 DNA is TGTGCCAGCAGCCCCCCCCGGGACAGGGGGAGGTTGGCCAAAAACATTCAGTACTTC. Translation gives CASSPPRDRGRLAKNIQYF.